Each of the 10 T cell receptor beta chains below was sequenced from the same sample in a study of cytomegalovirus exposure and HLA in healthy donors. The PCR was carried out with 60 Vbeta primers and 13 Jbeta primers. Generated by immunoSEQ multiplex PCR, the TCRdb table keeps only in-frame clones and is missing some. The top ten clones hold about 3.1% of a sample with roughly 160,000 clones, over 70% of them seen once. The material sequenced was PBMCs. Receptors originate from a woman aged 45-60 years in good health and CMV-seropositive.

The J gene is TRBJ2-7, the V gene TRBV6-5, with TRBD1 matching 9 bases. The CDR3 extends over 12 amino acids. The J segment lost 5 bases and the V segment lost 4 bases, leaving 0 bases of the junction unmatched. The germline gives CDR1 MNHEY, CDR2 SVGAGI. The CDR3, as DNA: TGTGCCAGCAGTTGGACAGGGGACGAGCAGTACTTC. Translating gives CASSWTGDEQYF.

This chain joins TRBV2 and TRBJ2-7; D might be TRBD2 (7 bases). Germline lookup yields CDR1 SNHLY and CDR2 FYNNEI. Between the trimmed V and J ends, which lost 1 base and 6 bases, there was a span of 16 bases. The CDR3 covers 15 residues. CDR3 amino acids: CASSEGRGGVREQYF. CDR3 coding DNA: TGTGCCAGCAGTGAAGGAAGAGGGGGGGTTCGCGAGCAGTACTTC.

This clone appeared a single time. V gene TRBV11-3 combines with J gene TRBJ2-3; 8 bases are shared with TRBD2. The CDR3 consists of 13 residues. After removal of 5 bases from V and 9 bases from J, the junction contained 7 bases not matched to a gene. The germline CDR1 and CDR2 sequences are SGHNT and YENEEA. CDR3 DNA sequence: TGTGCCAGCAGCGAAACTAGCGGAGGGACGCAGTATTTT. As protein: CASSETSGGTQYF.

This rearrangement joins TRBV2 to TRBJ1-4; D is possibly TRBD1 (5 bases). With 3 bases removed from V and 4 bases from J, the gap between germline ends came to 15 bases. Germline CDR1 and CDR2: SNHLY and FYNNEI. The CDR3 spans 16 residues. CDR3 in amino acids: CASSEGRVRGNEKLFF. CDR3 sequence (DNA): TGTGCCAGCAGTGAGGGCAGGGTTCGAGGTAATGAAAAACTGTTTTTT.

The chain carries TRBV27 and TRBJ1-2; D not certain. V was pared by 0 bases and J by 4 bases, with 9 bases between. The CDR3 covers 14 residues. The germline V gene encodes CDR1 MNHEY and CDR2 SMNVEV (reference sequence). CDR3 DNA: TGTGCCAGCAGTTTATCGAGAGGGCTCTATGGCTACACCTTC. Residues: CASSLSRGLYGYTF.

The chain joins TRBV29-1 to TRBJ1-1; possible D gene TRBD1, 5 bases. There are 12 residues in the CDR3. Germline CDR1 SQVTM, CDR2 ANQGSEA. Here the CDR3 DNA reads TGCACCGTCACCGGGGGGAACACTGAAGCTTTCTTT. Residues: CTVTGGNTEAFF.

V is TRBV5-8 and J is TRBJ2-3; D not certain. Germline V gives CDR1 SGHTS, CDR2 YDEGEE. The CDR3 length is 16 residues. V lost 3 bases and J 0 bases, leaving 14 bases between the germline ends. CDR3 region: CASSYGRDMSTDTQYF. The CDR3 DNA follows: TGTGCCAGCAGCTACGGTCGAGATATGAGCACAGATACGCAGTATTTT.

The V and J genes are TRBV4-2 and TRBJ2-1, with TRBD2 matching 10 bases. Germline V gene lookup returns CDR1 LGHNA and CDR2 YNFKEQ. J lost 6 bases, V lost 4 bases, and 6 bases had no gene match. The CDR3 covers 15 residues. CDR3: CASSRASGRSNEQFF. DNA of the CDR3: TGTGCCAGCAGCCGCGCTAGCGGGAGATCCAATGAGCAGTTCTTC.

The chain has TRBV28 and TRBJ2-2; 11 nucleotides agree with TRBD2. The germline gives CDR1 MDHEN, CDR2 SYDVKM. Trimming at V came to 5 bases and at J to 7 bases, leaving 3 bases not matched to a gene. This CDR3 is built from 14 residues. DNA for the CDR3: TGTGCCAGCAGTCTAGGGACTAGCGGCGGGGAGCTGTTTTTT. Translated, it gives CASSLGTSGGELFF.

This clone was found once. The V gene is TRBV19, the J gene TRBJ1-1; 9 nucleotides align to TRBD1. This CDR3 has 15 amino acids. CDR1 is LNHDA, CDR2 SQIVND, per germline (reference sequence). The V segment lost 10 bases and the J segment 3 bases; nucleotides outside the gene matches: 12. The chain's CDR3 is CATSRGQGVDTEAFF. In DNA, the CDR3 is TGTGCCACCTCTCGGGGACAGGGTGTAGACACTGAAGCTTTCTTT.